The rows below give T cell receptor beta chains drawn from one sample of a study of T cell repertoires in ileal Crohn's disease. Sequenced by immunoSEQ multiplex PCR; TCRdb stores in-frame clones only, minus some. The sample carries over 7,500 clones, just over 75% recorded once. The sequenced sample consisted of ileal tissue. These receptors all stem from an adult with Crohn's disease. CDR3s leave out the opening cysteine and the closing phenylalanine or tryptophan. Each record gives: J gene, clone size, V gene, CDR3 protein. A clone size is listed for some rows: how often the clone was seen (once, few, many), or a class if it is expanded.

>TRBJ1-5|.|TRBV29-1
SVDARAGCQPQH
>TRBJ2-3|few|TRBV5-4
ASSLGPWDTQY
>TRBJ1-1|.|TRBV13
ASSLTGMNTEAF
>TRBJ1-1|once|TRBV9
ASSPLGFDTEAF
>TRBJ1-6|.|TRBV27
ASSFSGQGYNSPLH
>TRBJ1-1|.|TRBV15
ATSRAGMNTEAF
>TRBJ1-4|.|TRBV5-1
ASRSGGAANEKLF
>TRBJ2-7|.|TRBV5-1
ASSPSGVAGVPREQY
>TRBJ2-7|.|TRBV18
ASSPSGMISYEQY
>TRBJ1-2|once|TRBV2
ASSEARPVTNYGYT
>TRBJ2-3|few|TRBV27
ASRRPGQGDTQY
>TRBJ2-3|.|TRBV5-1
ASSLRGQGVRSTDTQY
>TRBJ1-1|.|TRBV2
ASSRNTEAF
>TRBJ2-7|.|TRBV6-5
ASKYLQGGREQY
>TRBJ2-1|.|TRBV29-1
SVEPPGQGYNEQF
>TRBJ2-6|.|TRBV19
ASSMVRIGPSGANVLT
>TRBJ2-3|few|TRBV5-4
ASSLARGSGSYTQY
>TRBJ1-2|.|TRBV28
ASSSDRIYGYT
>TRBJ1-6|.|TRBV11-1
ASSSRRVEDSPLH
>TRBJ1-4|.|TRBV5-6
ASSLTGVRVKGLF
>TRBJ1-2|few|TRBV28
ASSPSTPGVYGYT
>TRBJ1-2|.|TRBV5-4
ASSLPGVGYGYT
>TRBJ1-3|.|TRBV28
ASSLIRGSTSGNTIY
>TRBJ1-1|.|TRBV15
ATSRDPGMNTEAF